The 26 T cell receptor beta chains below all came from one sample that was sequenced in a study of cytomegalovirus exposure and HLA in healthy donors (dated by TCRdb to 2016 to 2017). Libraries were made using the immunoSEQ multiplex PCR assay. A mixture of 60 forward primers for TCR Vbeta segments and 13 reverse primers for TCR Jbeta segments was used in the multiplex PCR. TCRdb obtained this table from immuneACCESS and retained in-frame rearrangements with V and J assigned. These tables miss some clones; where compared with another copy, unresolved V genes account for less than half of the shortfall, and the remainder is unexplained. This sample has roughly 170,000 clones in its table, and over 70% of those were observed once. Under 2.5% of the sample is taken by the ten largest. The sequenced sample was PBMCs. Every receptor here comes from a woman aged 25-40 years in good health and CMV-seronegative.

The chain couples TRBV27 to TRBJ2-7, with TRBD2 identical over 14 bases. The length of the CDR3 is 14 residues. The trim removed 8 bases at V and 1 base at J, leaving 1 base unmatched. The V gene's germline CDR1 is MNHEY and CDR2 SMNVEV (reference sequence). CDR3 in DNA: TGTGCCAGCGGACTAGCGGGAGGTTCCTACGAGCAGTACTTC. It encodes CASGLAGGSYEQYF.

This clone was seen just once. This chain links TRBV10-1 with TRBJ1-6; D gene unclear. Germline V gene sequence: CDR1 WNHNN, CDR2 SYGVQD (reference sequence). This CDR3 has 14 residues. V gave up 3 bases and J gave up 8 bases, with 11 bases separating them. The CDR3 DNA reads TGCGCCAGCAGTGAATCCAGTCCTTATTCACCCCTCCACTTT. Translation gives CASSESSPYSPLHF.

The chain couples TRBV4-1 to TRBJ1-5; TRBD1 might be the D (5 bases). Germline CDR1 reads MGHRA; CDR2 reads YSYEKL. Trimming stripped 2 bases from V and 5 bases from J, with 13 bases between. CDR3 size: 15 residues. CDR3 sequence: CASSQHSRADQPQHF. In nucleotides, the CDR3 is TGCGCCAGCAGCCAACACTCCAGGGCTGATCAGCCCCAGCATTTT.

The chain links TRBV4-3 to TRBJ1-4; 12 bases are shared with TRBD1. This CDR3 has 15 amino acids. The germline V gene has CDR1 LGHNA and CDR2 YSLEER. J gave up 8 bases and V 4 bases, and 5 bases lay outside the gene matches. The CDR3 sequence is CASSRDRGPGEKLFF. The CDR3 nucleotides are TGCGCCAGCAGCCGGGACAGGGGGCCTGGGGAAAAACTGTTTTTT.

The rearrangement joins TRBV28 to TRBJ1-4; no reliable D call. CDR3 size: 15 residues. Germline V gives CDR1 MDHEN, CDR2 SYDVKM. V was pared by 6 bases and J by 8 bases, with 19 bases between. CDR3 DNA: TGTGCCAGCAGAAGCGGACTGTCGGGCAGCGAAAAACTGTTTTTT. It yields the protein CASRSGLSGSEKLFF.

The genes are TRBV7-9 and TRBJ2-7; TRBD1 matches 8 bases. The CDR3 is 14 residues long. CDR1 is SEHNR and CDR2 is FQNEAQ in the germline V gene (reference sequence). With V trimmed by 4 bases and J by 2 bases, 4 bases remained unmatched. In nucleotides, the CDR3 is TGTGCCAGCAGCTCTCGGACAGGGACCTACGAGCAGTACTTC. Its protein is CASSSRTGTYEQYF.

This clone came up a few times. At one boundary the junction diverges from the germline segment, which might be a read error. The rearrangement uses TRBV7-3 and TRBJ2-6; D possibly corresponds to TRBD1 (5 bases). Per the germline V gene, CDR1 is SGHTA and CDR2 is FQGTGA. The CDR3 is made up of 13 amino acids. The DNA of the CDR3 is TGTGCCAGCAGCTTTTTTGGGGCCAACGGCCTGACTTTC. This encodes CASSFFGANGLTF.

The chain is built from TRBV5-4 and TRBJ1-1; 7 bases align to TRBD1. CDR1 SGHNT and CDR2 YYREEE come from the germline V gene (reference sequence). This CDR3 contains 15 residues. Trimming removed 2 bases from V and 1 base from J; junction bases left unmatched: 5. CDR3 sequence reads: CASSLTGVWNTEAFF. The CDR3 DNA is TGTGCCAGCAGCTTAACAGGGGTCTGGAACACTGAAGCTTTCTTT.

The chain employs TRBV5-1 and TRBJ2-3; TRBD1 matches at 8 bases. J was trimmed by 2 bases and V by 6 bases; bases with no gene match: 11. The CDR3 sequence is 16 residues long. The V gene's germline CDR1 is SGHRS and CDR2 YFSETQ. The CDR3 protein is CASTPWTGSLTDTQYF. CDR3 DNA sequence: TGCGCCAGCACGCCCTGGACAGGGTCGCTCACAGATACGCAGTATTTT.

The V and J genes are TRBV6-5 and TRBJ2-7; TRBD1 might be the D (5 bases). V was trimmed by 2 bases and J by 3 bases, leaving 5 bases between them. Per germline, CDR1 MNHEY and CDR2 SVGAGI. There are 12 residues in the CDR3. The CDR3 protein is CASSYQGYEQYF. For the CDR3, the DNA is TGTGCCAGCAGTTACCAGGGCTACGAGCAGTACTTC.

This chain connects TRBV5-4 to TRBJ2-7, with D maybe TRBD1 (5 bases). CDR3 length: 14 residues. Trimming removed 0 bases from V and 0 bases from J, with 7 bases in between. CDR1 and CDR2 from the germline V gene are SGHNT and YYREEE (reference sequence). Written as DNA, the CDR3 is TGTGCCAGCAGCTTGGTGGACAACTCCTACGAGCAGTACTTC. It specifies CASSLVDNSYEQYF.

In its sample, this clone was seen once. The chain combines TRBV7-2 with TRBJ2-5; 9 bases map to TRBD1. The CDR3 loop spans 15 amino acids. Germline lookup yields CDR1 SGHTA and CDR2 FQGNSA. The V and J ends lost 4 bases and 4 bases, in that order; junction bases with no gene match: 7. The chain's CDR3 is CASSSATGGGETQYF. The CDR3 DNA reads as TGTGCCAGCAGCTCAGCTACAGGGGGCGGAGAGACCCAGTACTTC.

The chain carries TRBV28 and TRBJ1-2; 7 positions match TRBD1. The CDR3 sequence is 13 residues long. Germline-derived CDR1 and CDR2 are MDHEN and SYDVKM. V lost 7 bases, J lost 2 bases, and 4 bases stayed unmatched. CDR3 protein: CASMRTGNYGYTF. The DNA of the CDR3 is TGTGCCAGCATGCGGACAGGAAACTATGGCTACACCTTC.

The chain uses TRBV7-9 and TRBJ2-2, with D unclear. The length of the CDR3 is 13 residues. Trimming removed 4 bases from V and 4 bases from J, with 7 bases in between. The germline CDR1 and CDR2 sequences are SEHNR and FQNEAQ (reference sequence). The CDR3 loop is CASSWSGTGELFF. In DNA, the CDR3 is TGTGCCAGCAGCTGGTCGGGCACCGGGGAGCTGTTTTTT.

The rearrangement uses TRBV2 and TRBJ2-2, with D uncertain. Germline V gene sequence: CDR1 SNHLY, CDR2 FYNNEI. The V end lost 1 base, the J end lost 4 bases, and 7 bases lay between the germline ends. CDR3 length: 14 residues. For the CDR3, the DNA is TGTGCCAGCAGTGAAGGTACAAGCACCGGGGAGCTGTTTTTT. This encodes CASSEGTSTGELFF.

The chain combines TRBV28 with TRBJ2-5, with 7 positions matching TRBD2. The V gene's germline CDR1 is MDHEN and CDR2 SYDVKM. Trimming at V came to 2 bases and at J to 7 bases, leaving 7 bases not matched to a gene. The CDR3 is 14 amino acids. Written as DNA, the CDR3 is TGTGCCAGCAGTTTAGCTTCAGGGAGGGGGACCCAGTACTTC. Protein sequence: CASSLASGRGTQYF.

The chain carries TRBV12-5 and TRBJ2-1; 12 bases are shared with TRBD1. Germline V CDR1 and CDR2: LGHNT, FRNRAP. The CDR3 sequence is 14 residues long. Germline trimming cut 5 bases from V and 7 bases from J; bases unmatched to any gene: 3. Here the CDR3 DNA reads TGTGCTAGTGGTGGGACAGGGGGCTATAATGAGCAGTTCTTC. This gives the protein CASGGTGGYNEQFF.

The gene calls are TRBV4-2 and TRBJ2-3; the match to TRBD2 covers 8 bases. The CDR3 contains 15 residues. J gave up 5 bases and V 4 bases, and 8 bases lay outside the gene matches. Per germline, CDR1 LGHNA and CDR2 YNFKEQ. CDR3 DNA sequence: TGTGCCAGCAGCCCCAGCGGGAGTCCGGTAGATACGCAGTATTTT. This sequence encodes CASSPSGSPVDTQYF.

V is TRBV7-3 and J is TRBJ2-1; maybe TRBD1 (5 bases). Trimming shortened V by 4 bases and J by 11 bases, and 15 bases separated the two germline ends. Germline CDR1 and CDR2: SGHTA and FQGTGA. This CDR3 region has 13 residues. The CDR3 spells CASSSPGLGQQFF. The CDR3 bases are TGTGCCAGCAGCTCCCCCGGATTGGGGCAGCAGTTCTTC.

This clone showed up just a few times. This chain links TRBV9 with TRBJ2-5, with D uncertain. Between the trimmed V and J ends, which lost 0 bases and 1 base, there was a span of 7 bases. The V gene's germline CDR1 is SGDLS and CDR2 YYNGEE. The CDR3 extends over 14 amino acids. The CDR3 is CASSVGEFQETQYF. The CDR3 region has the DNA TGTGCCAGCAGCGTAGGAGAGTTCCAAGAGACCCAGTACTTC.

The chain links TRBV29-1 to TRBJ2-7; TRBD1 might be the D (6 bases). This CDR3 is built from 17 residues. The germline V and J ends were trimmed by 5 bases and 1 base, with 24 bases remaining between them. Germline V gene sequence: CDR1 SQVTM, CDR2 ANQGSEA. Here the CDR3 DNA reads TGCAGCGTTTACTCGGGTAGGGGCAGGGGCCGGTCCTACGAGCAGTACTTC. Protein product: CSVYSGRGRGRSYEQYF.

This chain uses TRBV2 with TRBJ2-2; D is ambiguous. CDR1 is SNHLY and CDR2 is FYNNEI in the germline V gene. CDR3 length: 15 amino acids. V was trimmed by 1 base and J by 0 bases, leaving 6 bases between them. CDR3 in DNA: TGTGCCAGCAGTGAAGGGCTAGCGAACACCGGGGAGCTGTTTTTT. This gives the protein CASSEGLANTGELFF.

This clone was counted a single time. The gene calls are TRBV2 and TRBJ1-3, with no clear D. The CDR3 has 13 amino acids. V was clipped by 10 bases and J by 4 bases, with 14 bases between them. CDR1 is SNHLY, CDR2 FYNNEI, per germline. In DNA form, the CDR3 reads TGTGCCACCCGTGGAGGGTTCGGAAACACCATATATTTT. Translating gives CATRGGFGNTIYF.

The chain carries TRBV27 and TRBJ2-2; 8 bases agree with TRBD1. From germline, CDR1 is MNHEY and CDR2 SMNVEV (reference sequence). The CDR3 is made up of 15 amino acids. V shed 9 bases and J 6 bases; nucleotides not matched to a gene: 12. Here the CDR3 DNA reads TGTGCCAGTTCAGGGGGCCCATGGCACGCCGGGGAGCTGTTTTTT. It is translated as CASSGGPWHAGELFF.

V and J are TRBV5-4 and TRBJ2-5, with TRBD1 identical over 9 bases. This CDR3 has 14 amino acids. Germline CDR1 and CDR2: SGHNT and YYREEE (reference sequence). Trimming cost V 4 bases and J 5 bases; bases outside gene matches: 6. The CDR3 DNA is TGTGCCAGCAGCCGAGGACAGGGGATGGAGACCCAGTACTTC. Protein: CASSRGQGMETQYF.

V usage is TRBV5-1 and J usage is TRBJ2-5, with D maybe TRBD2 (6 bases). The CDR3 sequence is 16 residues long. The germline V and J ends were trimmed by 0 bases and 2 bases, with 14 bases remaining between them. Per germline, CDR1 SGHRS and CDR2 YFSETQ. The CDR3 here is CASSLGGVRGQETQYF. The DNA for the CDR3 is TGCGCCAGCAGCTTGGGGGGTGTACGGGGGCAAGAGACCCAGTACTTC.